Presented here are 27 T cell receptor beta chains from one specimen sequenced in a study of read filtering for tumor transcriptome and immune sequencing (dated by TCRdb to 2018 to 2021). The listed sequencing device is Illumina HiSeq 4000. The Immunoverse kit was used to build TCR libraries from roughly 440 ng RNA, with molecular barcoded adaptors covering alpha/delta and beta/gamma chains. TCRdb reran the public reads through fastp at Q25 and MiXCR, keeping productive beta chains. Merged by CDR3 protein, the rows form single entries marked with the most common genes and DNA. The sample data list some 38,000 distinct CDR3 sequences, and 13% to 15% of these were observed just once. Less than 7% of the sample goes to the ten largest clones. The material sequenced was a population of CD138-negative cells sorted from bone marrow. The sample's cell subset or site, from its label and the paper: bone marrow mononuclear cells depleted of CD138+ plasma/myeloma cells by negative magnetic selection. The receptors stem from a donor over 35 with multiple myeloma.

This clonotype was counted only a few times. This chain joins TRBV5-1 and TRBJ2-2, with 8 bases that match TRBD1. The length of the CDR3 is 15 residues. V trimming: 0 bases; J trimming: 4 bases; junction bases outside the gene matches: 2. The germline gives CDR1 SGHRS, CDR2 YFSETQ. The CDR3 nucleotides read TGCGCCAGCAGCTTGGATACAGGGGGCACCGGGGAGCTGTTTTTT. This encodes CASSLDTGGTGELFF. The complete variable domain, with remaining parts taken from reference TRBV5-1 and TRBJ2-2, reads KAGVTQTPRYLIKTRGQQVTLSCSPISGHRSVSWYQQTPGQGLQFLFEYFSETQRNKGNFPGRFSGRQFSNSRSEMNVSTLELGDSALYLCASSLDTGGTGELFFGEGSRLTVL.

The chain is built from TRBV7-9 and TRBJ2-7; 10 bases are shared with TRBD1. The germline gives CDR1 SEHNR, CDR2 FQNEAQ (reference sequence). J lost 5 bases, V lost 5 bases, and 3 bases had no gene match. This CDR3 has 13 amino acids. CDR3 loop: CASSPDRGHEQYF. CDR3 nucleotides: TGTGCCAGCAGCCCCGACAGGGGGCACGAGCAGTACTTC.

This clonotype was recorded many times. The chain joins TRBV21-1 to TRBJ2-1. TRBV21-1 is reported as a pseudogene. The CDR3 consists of 14 residues. This CDR3 reads CASSKAQAYNEQFF. The CDR3 coding sequence is TGTGCCAGCAGCAAAGCGCAGGCGTACAATGAGCAGTTCTTC.

Notes on this clonotype: A read error is likely here: a far larger clone is one base away. The chain couples TRBV12-3 or TRBV12-4 to TRBJ1-2; D is undetermined. V shed 3 bases and J shed 5 bases, with 10 bases lying between them. The CDR3 sequence is 13 residues long. In DNA, the CDR3 is TGTGCCAGCAGTTTGACGTCGTCATATGGCTACACCTTC. This codes for CASSLTSSYGYTF.

This clonotype showed up just a few times. This chain uses TRBV7-9 with TRBJ2-3; TRBD1 matches 8 bases. The CDR3 is 17 amino acids. The germline V gene has CDR1 SEHNR and CDR2 FQNEAQ (reference sequence). The ends lost 1 base at V and 3 bases at J; junction bases unmatched: 9. CDR3 coding DNA: TGTGCCAGCAGCTTAGTCCGGCAGGGGGCTCTTACAGATACGCAGTATTTT. Translated: CASSLVRQGALTDTQYF.

This clonotype was found many times. J is TRBJ2-3 and V is TRBV30, with TRBD2 matching 11 bases. Germline V gene sequence: CDR1 GTSNPN, CDR2 SVGIG (reference sequence). The CDR3 has 14 amino acids. V lost 8 bases to trimming and J lost 0 bases; unmatched junction nucleotides: 4. In nucleotides, the CDR3 is TGTGCCCAGGGACTAGCGGAGAGCACAGATACGCAGTATTTT. This gives the protein CAQGLAESTDTQYF.

A few counts support this clonotype. The chain carries TRBV6-1 and TRBJ1-5; D is possibly TRBD1 (5 bases). CDR1 MNHNS and CDR2 SASEGT come from the germline V gene. CDR3 length equals 16 residues. V dropped 0 bases and J dropped 6 bases, with 15 bases sitting between them. In nucleotides, the CDR3 is TGTGCCAGCAGTGAAGCGGCAAGAGGGGTTAGTCAGCCCCAGCATTTT. This gives the protein CASSEAARGVSQPQHF.

The sample holds a few counts of this clonotype. A read error is possible here, since a much larger clone lies one base away. The CDR3 does not close with the conserved phenylalanine or tryptophan, likely indicating a read error. This chain connects TRBV20-1 to TRBJ1-2, with unresolved D. Germline V gene data show CDR1 as DFQATT and CDR2 as SNEGSKA (reference sequence). The CDR3 loop spans 14 amino acids. V lost 2 bases, J lost 6 bases, and 16 bases lay in between. The CDR3 DNA is TGCAGTGCTAGAAACTTTCGGGGAGAGGATGGCTACACCCTC. This gives the protein CSARNFRGEDGYTL.

This clonotype was counted at least ten times. The chain carries TRBV19 and TRBJ2-7; D gene unclear. V gave up 5 bases and J gave up 4 bases, with 15 bases separating them. CDR1 LNHDA and CDR2 SQIVND come from the germline V gene (reference sequence). This CDR3 spans 14 amino acids. CDR3 sequence reads: CASSAPRVPYEQYF. The CDR3 nucleotides are TGTGCCAGTAGTGCCCCCCGGGTCCCGTACGAGCAGTACTTC.

This clonotype was seen ten or more times. This chain joins TRBV2 and TRBJ2-3, with TRBD2 matching over 14 bases. The CDR3 contains 16 residues. V lost 6 bases, J lost 3 bases, and 5 bases stayed unmatched. The V gene's germline CDR1 is SNHLY and CDR2 FYNNEI. The CDR3 sequence is CASSYRLAGGTDTQYF. The CDR3 nucleotides read TGTGCCAGCAGCTACCGACTAGCGGGAGGGACAGATACGCAGTATTTT.

This clonotype was counted many times. The chain has TRBV2 and TRBJ2-7; 9 bases are a match to TRBD1. The CDR3 has 15 residues. Germline CDR1 SNHLY, CDR2 FYNNEI. V trimming: 7 bases; J trimming: 4 bases; junction bases outside the gene matches: 11. The chain's CDR3 is CASIGPGQGNYEQYF. The DNA of the CDR3 is TGTGCCAGCATCGGGCCCGGACAGGGGAATTACGAGCAGTACTTC. Together with reference TRBV2 and TRBJ2-7, the CDR3 gives the full variable domain: EPEVTQTPSHQVTQMGQEVILRCVPISNHLYFYWYRQILGQKVEFLVSFYNNEISEKSEIFDDQFSVERPDGSNFTLKIRSTKLEDSAMYFCASIGPGQGNYEQYFGPGTRLTVT.

The sample holds many counts of this clonotype. The chain uses TRBV6-2 or TRBV6-3 and TRBJ2-7, with D perhaps matching TRBD1 or TRBD2 (5 bases each). The CDR3 runs to 18 residues. V shed 4 bases and J shed 3 bases, with 25 bases lying between them. CDR1 MNHEY and CDR2 SVGEGT come from the germline V gene. The CDR3 bases are TGTGCCAGCAGTTTCCCCCTGGGGGTGGGCTTGGGCTACTACGAGCAGTACTTC. Residues: CASSFPLGVGLGYYEQYF.

This clonotype is termed large (0.1 to 1%). The chain recombines TRBV10-3 with TRBJ2-3; possibly TRBD2 for D (5 bases). V was pared by 4 bases and J by 3 bases, with 14 bases between. CDR3 length: 15 amino acids. CDR1 is ENHRY and CDR2 is SYGVKD in the germline V gene. The CDR3 nucleotides are TGTGCCATCAGTGGAGGCCGAGGGTTTACAGATACGCAGTATTTT. Amino acid sequence: CAISGGRGFTDTQYF.

This clonotype was counted ten times or more. The gene calls are TRBV4-2 and TRBJ2-3, with 11 bases aligning to TRBD2. The CDR3 contains 22 residues. Germline values: CDR1 LGHNA, CDR2 YNFKEQ. J gave up 1 base and V 4 bases, and 22 bases lay outside the gene matches. The CDR3 DNA sequence: TGTGCCAGCAGCCGAAAAGCGGGGCTAGCGGGGGGACAACACAGCCGCACAGATACGCAGTATTTT. Amino acids: CASSRKAGLAGGQHSRTDTQYF.

This clonotype was recorded at least ten times. The chain joins TRBV29-1 to TRBJ1-4; D is unclear. The CDR3 loop spans 11 amino acids. Trimming stripped 5 bases from V and 5 bases from J, with 6 bases between. Germline V gene sequence: CDR1 SQVTM, CDR2 ANQGSEA. The CDR3 DNA is TGCAGCGTTCGGGAGAATGAAAAACTGTTTTTT. Its translation: CSVRENEKLFF.

This clonotype has a count of ten or more. The V and J genes are TRBV5-5 and TRBJ2-1; 8 nucleotides line up with TRBD1. V gave up 2 bases and J gave up 2 bases; unmatched junction bases: 3. CDR1 SGHKS and CDR2 YYEKEE come from the germline V gene (reference sequence). This CDR3 contains 15 residues. The CDR3 reads CASSLGQGTYNEQFF. Written as DNA, the CDR3 is TGTGCCAGCAGCTTAGGACAGGGCACCTACAATGAGCAGTTCTTC.

This clonotype came up a few times. The chain carries TRBV5-1 and TRBJ2-7; D is perhaps TRBD1 or TRBD2 (5 bases each). The V gene's germline CDR1 is SGHRS and CDR2 YFSETQ. This CDR3 is 13 amino acids long. V lost 2 bases to trimming and J lost 3 bases, with 9 bases between them. CDR3 in DNA: TGCGCCAGCAGCTTCGGGACCGACTACGAGCAGTACTTC. Its translation is CASSFGTDYEQYF. The complete variable domain, with remaining parts taken from reference TRBV5-1 and TRBJ2-7, reads KAGVTQTPRYLIKTRGQQVTLSCSPISGHRSVSWYQQTPGQGLQFLFEYFSETQRNKGNFPGRFSGRQFSNSRSEMNVSTLELGDSALYLCASSFGTDYEQYFGPGTRLTVT.

The table lists this clonotype with many counts. The chain has TRBV6-1 and TRBJ1-2; 10 bases line up with TRBD1. The germline V gene encodes CDR1 MNHNS and CDR2 SASEGT. The CDR3 consists of 16 residues. With V trimmed by 6 bases and J by 0 bases, 7 bases remained unmatched. The CDR3 protein is CASRTGQGKTNYGYTF. The CDR3 DNA reads TGTGCCAGCAGAACGGGACAGGGGAAGACTAACTATGGCTACACCTTC.

This clonotype was seen ten or more times. The chain employs TRBV20-1 and TRBJ2-7, with 10 bases fitting TRBD2. Germline CDR1 DFQATT, CDR2 SNEGSKA (reference sequence). CDR3 size: 13 residues. V lost 2 bases and J lost 3; bases outside the gene matches: 1. For the CDR3, the DNA is TGCAGTGCTAGAAGCGGGAGGGGCTACGAGCAGTACTTC. This translates into CSARSGRGYEQYF.

This clonotype was counted at least ten times. Germline and junction disagree at one end, which may indicate a read error. The chain combines TRBV7-7 with TRBJ2-1; D remains ambiguous. This CDR3 contains 14 residues. Germline CDR1 and CDR2: SSHAT and FNYEAQ (reference sequence). The CDR3 sequence is CASSLGGSYNEQFF. The CDR3 DNA reads as TGTGCTAGCAGCTTAGGTGGCTCCTACAATGAGCAGTTCTTC.

There are many counts of this clonotype. J is TRBJ2-3 and V is TRBV7-2; D gene unclear. V lost 4 bases to trimming and J lost 5 bases, with 10 bases between them. Germline CDR1 is SGHTA and CDR2 is FQGNSA. CDR3 size: 13 residues. For the CDR3, the DNA is TGTGCCAGCAGCTATGGGCCCCAAGATACGCAGTATTTT. Translation gives CASSYGPQDTQYF.

This clonotype was counted at least ten times. CDR3 protein: CAVTGQGQTGELFF. The CDR3, as DNA: TGTGCCGTCACGGGACAGGGGCAAACCGGGGAGCTGTTTTTT. The chain couples TRBV3-1 to TRBJ2-2; 10 positions agree with TRBD1. The CDR3 contains 14 residues. V shed 11 bases and J 5 bases; nucleotides not matched to a gene: 8. Per the germline V gene, CDR1 is LGHDT and CDR2 is YNNKEL (reference sequence).

This clonotype was recorded many times. J is TRBJ2-3 and V is TRBV10-1; TRBD1 or TRBD2 may be the D gene (7 bases each). Germline V gives CDR1 WNHNN, CDR2 SYGVQD (reference sequence). Trimming removed 6 bases from V and 5 bases from J, with 21 bases in between. The CDR3 is made up of 16 amino acids. The CDR3 loop reads CASSQRGRGQKDTQYF. DNA of the CDR3: TGCGCCAGCAGCCAGCGGGGCAGGGGACAGAAAGATACGCAGTATTTT.

This clonotype is classed as large (0.1 to 1%). The chain carries TRBV3-1 and TRBJ2-3; possibly TRBD2 for D (5 bases). The CDR3 extends over 14 amino acids. Germline V gives CDR1 LGHDT, CDR2 YNNKEL (reference sequence). Trimming took off 4 bases at V and 1 base at J, with 9 bases between the two ends. CDR3 DNA: TGTGCCAGCAGCCCTACTAGAGGCACAGATACGCAGTATTTT. It encodes CASSPTRGTDTQYF.

V gene TRBV11-2 combines with J gene TRBJ2-5; TRBD2 might be the D (5 bases). This CDR3 is 15 amino acids long. V was cut by 6 bases and J by 5 bases, with 19 bases left in between. Germline V lookup: CDR1 SGHAT, CDR2 FQNNGV. The chain's CDR3 is CASSPLQEPGETQYF. The CDR3 DNA reads as TGTGCCAGCAGTCCCCTCCAGGAGCCGGGGGAGACCCAGTACTTC.

This clonotype was found many times. This rearrangement joins TRBV6-1 to TRBJ1-5, with D uncertain. Trimming cost V 2 bases and J 3 bases, with 17 bases left between them. The CDR3 loop spans 17 amino acids. In germline, CDR1 is MNHNS, CDR2 SASEGT. This CDR3 reads CASSEILGFGINQPQHF. CDR3 DNA: TGTGCCAGCAGTGAAATTCTAGGCTTCGGAATCAATCAGCCCCAGCATTTT.

The J gene is TRBJ2-7, the V gene TRBV12-3 or TRBV12-4; 9 bases align to TRBD1. The V gene end was trimmed by 3 bases and the J gene end by 5 bases; junction bases not matched to a gene: 8. The CDR3 sequence is 15 residues long. Written as DNA, the CDR3 is TGTGCCAGCAGTTTGTCCGGGACAGGGAGGCACGAGCAGTACTTC. Its translation: CASSLSGTGRHEQYF.